The 3 T cell receptor beta chains reported below all come from one sample, sequenced in a study of beta chain features in type 1 diabetes. Study findings and constraints: Shorter TCRB CDR3s, moderately but significantly so, were found in Type 1 diabetes patients in all four CD4+ subsets.

Their specific antigens are unknown. Expressed TCRB transcripts were sequenced, since all the RNA that had been isolated was reverse transcribed. This table comes from immunoSEQ multiplex PCR, and its TCRdb copy is limited to in-frame clones, with some not included. The repertoire holds under 300,000 clones, with approximately 11% as singletons. Sequencing was done on a sample of naive CD4+ T cells from blood. The source of these receptors is a man in his thirties or forties with type 1 diabetes.

This clone appeared a few times. V is TRBV4-3 and J is TRBJ2-7; D uncertain. Germline values: CDR1 LGHNA, CDR2 YSLEER. The CDR3 is made up of 13 amino acids. Deletions cut 1 base from V and 5 bases from J, with 9 bases between. For the CDR3, the DNA is TGCGCCAGCAGCCAAGTTACAGCTGACGAGCAGTACTTC. Protein: CASSQVTADEQYF.

The chain combines TRBV4-2 with TRBJ1-2; a possible D gene is TRBD1 (6 bases). In germline, CDR1 is LGHNA, CDR2 YNFKEQ. The V and J ends lost 0 bases and 9 bases respectively, with 17 bases between them. The CDR3 loop spans 15 amino acids. Here the CDR3 reads CASSQDRGSLSRYTF. For the CDR3, the DNA is TGTGCCAGCAGCCAAGACAGGGGCTCCTTGAGTCGCTACACCTTC.

The table lists this clone with a few counts. The chain joins TRBV4-3 to TRBJ1-5, with 7 positions matching TRBD1. Unmatched junction bases numbered 6, after V lost 2 bases and J lost 2 bases. CDR1 is LGHNA, CDR2 YSLEER, per germline. This CDR3 comprises 16 residues. The CDR3 sequence is CASSQNRGLGNQPQHF. The CDR3 coding sequence is TGCGCCAGCAGCCAAAACAGGGGATTAGGCAATCAGCCCCAGCATTTT.